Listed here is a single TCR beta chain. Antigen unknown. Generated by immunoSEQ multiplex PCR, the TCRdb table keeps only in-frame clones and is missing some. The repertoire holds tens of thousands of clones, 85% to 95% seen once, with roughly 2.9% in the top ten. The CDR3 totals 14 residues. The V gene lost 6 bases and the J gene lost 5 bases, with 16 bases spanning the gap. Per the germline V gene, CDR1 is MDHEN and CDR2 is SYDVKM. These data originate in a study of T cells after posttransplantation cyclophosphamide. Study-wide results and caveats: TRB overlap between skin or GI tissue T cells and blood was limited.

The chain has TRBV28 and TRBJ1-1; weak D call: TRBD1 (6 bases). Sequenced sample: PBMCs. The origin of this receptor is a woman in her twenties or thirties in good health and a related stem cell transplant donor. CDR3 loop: CASSEQGGRTEAFF. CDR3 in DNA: TGTGCCAGCAGCGAACAGGGCGGTAGGACTGAAGCTTTCTTT.